The entry that follows covers one T cell receptor beta chain sequence. This sample was taken from a study of T cells in localized non-small cell lung cancer. This table comes from immunoSEQ multiplex PCR, and its TCRdb copy is limited to in-frame clones, with some not included. The data contain tens of thousands of clones, approximately 90% of them singletons. Germline V gene lookup returns CDR1 SGDLS and CDR2 YYNGEE. Unmatched junction bases numbered 6, after V lost 0 bases and J lost 3 bases. The CDR3 is 15 residues long. The clonotype comes from a woman aged 40-70 years with stage I squamous cell lung carcinoma. The source material was peripheral blood, sampled before any cancer treatment. This sequence joins TRBV9 and TRBJ2-7, with 7 bases aligning to TRBD1. CDR3 sequence (DNA): TGTGCCAGCAGCGTAGGGGGTAGGGGGCTCTACGAGCAGTACTTC. The encoded protein is CASSVGGRGLYEQYF.